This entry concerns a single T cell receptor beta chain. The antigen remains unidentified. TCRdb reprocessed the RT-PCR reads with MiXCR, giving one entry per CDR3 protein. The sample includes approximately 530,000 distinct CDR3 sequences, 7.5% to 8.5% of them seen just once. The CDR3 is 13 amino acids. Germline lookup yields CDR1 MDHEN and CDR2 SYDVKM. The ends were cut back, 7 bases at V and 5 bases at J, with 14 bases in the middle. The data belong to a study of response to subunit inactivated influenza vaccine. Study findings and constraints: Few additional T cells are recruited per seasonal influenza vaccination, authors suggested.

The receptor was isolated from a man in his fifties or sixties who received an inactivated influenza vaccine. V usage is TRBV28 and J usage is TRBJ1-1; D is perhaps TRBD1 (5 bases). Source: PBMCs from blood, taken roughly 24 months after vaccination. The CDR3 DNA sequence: TGTGCCAGCAACCAGAGGGGCAGGACTGAAGCTTTCTTT. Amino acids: CASNQRGRTEAFF. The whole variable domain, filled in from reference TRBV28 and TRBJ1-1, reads DVKVTQSSRYLVKRTGEKVFLECVQDMDHENMFWYRQDPGLGLRLIYFSYDVKMKEKGDIPEGYSVSREKKERFSLILESASTNQTSMYLCASNQRGRTEAFFGQGTRLTVV.